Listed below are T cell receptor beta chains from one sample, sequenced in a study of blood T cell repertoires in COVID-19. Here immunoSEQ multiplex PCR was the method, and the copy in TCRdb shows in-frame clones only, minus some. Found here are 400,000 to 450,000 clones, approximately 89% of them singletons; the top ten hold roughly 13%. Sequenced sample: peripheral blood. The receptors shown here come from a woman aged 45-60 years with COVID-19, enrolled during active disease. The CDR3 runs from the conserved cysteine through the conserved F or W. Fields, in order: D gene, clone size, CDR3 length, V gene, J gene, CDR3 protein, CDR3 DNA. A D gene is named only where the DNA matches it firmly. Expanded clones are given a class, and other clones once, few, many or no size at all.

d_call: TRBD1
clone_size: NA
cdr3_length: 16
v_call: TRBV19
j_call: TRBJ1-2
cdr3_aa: CASSIPYGTGVGGYTF
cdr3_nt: TGTGCCAGTAGTATACCATACGGGACAGGGGTAGGTGGCTACACCTTC

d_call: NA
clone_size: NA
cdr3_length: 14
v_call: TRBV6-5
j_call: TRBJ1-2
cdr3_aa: CASIPTWGRGGYTF
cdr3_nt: TGTGCCAGCATCCCCACGTGGGGGCGAGGTGGCTACACCTTC

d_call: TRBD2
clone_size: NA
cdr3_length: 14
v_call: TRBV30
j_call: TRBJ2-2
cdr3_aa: CAWDGGANTGELFF
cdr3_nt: TGTGCCTGGGACGGGGGGGCGAACACCGGGGAGCTGTTTTTT

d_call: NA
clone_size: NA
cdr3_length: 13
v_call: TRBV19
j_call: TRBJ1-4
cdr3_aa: CASSIGLNEKLFF
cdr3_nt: TGTGCCAGTAGTATCGGTTTGAATGAAAAACTGTTTTTT

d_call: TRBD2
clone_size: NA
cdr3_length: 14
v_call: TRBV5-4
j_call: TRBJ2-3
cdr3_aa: CASSVGGVTDTQYF
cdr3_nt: TGTGCCAGCAGCGTCGGGGGGGTAACAGATACGCAGTATTTT

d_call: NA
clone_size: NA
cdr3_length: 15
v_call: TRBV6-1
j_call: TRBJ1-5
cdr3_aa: CASSESGIGNQPQHF
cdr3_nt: TGTGCCAGCAGTGAATCAGGGATCGGCAATCAGCCCCAGCATTTT

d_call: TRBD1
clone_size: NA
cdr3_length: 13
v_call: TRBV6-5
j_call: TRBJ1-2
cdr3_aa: CAIRGSGGDGYTF
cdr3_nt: TGTGCCATCAGAGGGTCAGGGGGCGATGGCTACACCTTC

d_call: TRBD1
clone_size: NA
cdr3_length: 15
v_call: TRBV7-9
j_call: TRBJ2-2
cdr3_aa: CASSTPGGTAGELFF
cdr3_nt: TGTGCCAGCAGCACCCCAGGGGGCACGGCCGGGGAGCTGTTTTTT

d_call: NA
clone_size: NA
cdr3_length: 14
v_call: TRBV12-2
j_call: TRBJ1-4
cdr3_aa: CASRLGDSPEKLFF
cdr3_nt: TGTGCAAGTCGACTAGGGGACAGCCCTGAAAAACTGTTTTTT

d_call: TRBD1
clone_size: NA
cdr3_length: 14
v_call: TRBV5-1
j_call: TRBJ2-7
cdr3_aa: CASSLGDRGREQYF
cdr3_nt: TGCGCCAGCAGCCTAGGGGACAGGGGACGCGAGCAGTACTTC

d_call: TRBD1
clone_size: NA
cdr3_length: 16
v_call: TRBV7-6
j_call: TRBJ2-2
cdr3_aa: CASSPRRQGNTGELFF
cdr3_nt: TGTGCCAGCAGCCCGAGACGACAGGGCAACACCGGGGAGCTGTTTTTT

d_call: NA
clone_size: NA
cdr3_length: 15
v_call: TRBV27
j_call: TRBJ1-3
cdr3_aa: CASRRTVSSGNTIYF
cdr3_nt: TGTGCCAGCAGGCGGACAGTTAGCTCTGGAAACACCATATATTTT

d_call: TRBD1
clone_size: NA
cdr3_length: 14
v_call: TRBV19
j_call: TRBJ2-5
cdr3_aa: CASKGQGAQETQYF
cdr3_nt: TGTGCCAGTAAGGGACAGGGGGCCCAAGAGACCCAGTACTTC

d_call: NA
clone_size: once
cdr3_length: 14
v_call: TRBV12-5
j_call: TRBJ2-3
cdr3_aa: CASGLQVSTDTQYF
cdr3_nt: TGTGCTAGTGGCTTACAGGTTAGCACAGATACGCAGTATTTT

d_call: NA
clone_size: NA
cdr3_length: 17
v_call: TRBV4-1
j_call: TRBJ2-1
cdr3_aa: CASSQETWAGLSDEQFF
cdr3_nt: TGCGCCAGCAGCCAAGAAACTTGGGCAGGGCTTTCGGATGAGCAGTTCTTC

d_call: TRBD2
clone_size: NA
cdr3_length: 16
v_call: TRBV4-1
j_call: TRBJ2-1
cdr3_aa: CASSQEGGGAYNEQFF
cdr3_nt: TGCGCCAGCAGCCAAGAAGGCGGGGGAGCCTACAATGAGCAGTTCTTC

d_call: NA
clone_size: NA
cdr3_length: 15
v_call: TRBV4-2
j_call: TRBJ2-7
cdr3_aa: CASSQEVGGHYEQYF
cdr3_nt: TGTGCCAGCAGCCAAGAGGTCGGGGGGCACTACGAGCAGTACTTC

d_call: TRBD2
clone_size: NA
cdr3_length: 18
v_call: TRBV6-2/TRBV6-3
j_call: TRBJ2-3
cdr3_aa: CASSYVAGAGVDTDTQYF
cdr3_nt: TGTGCCAGCAGTTACGTAGCGGGGGCCGGGGTTGACACAGATACGCAGTATTTT

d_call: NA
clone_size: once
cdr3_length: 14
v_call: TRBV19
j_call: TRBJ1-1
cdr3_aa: CASSMLQGLAEAFF
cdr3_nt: TGTGCCAGTAGTATGCTCCAGGGATTGGCTGAAGCTTTCTTT

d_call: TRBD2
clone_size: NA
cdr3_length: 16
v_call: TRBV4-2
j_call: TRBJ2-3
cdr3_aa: CASSQRTSGVTDTQYF
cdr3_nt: TGTGCCAGCAGCCAGCGGACTAGCGGGGTGACAGATACGCAGTATTTT